The TCR beta chain described here comes from a study of shared clonotypes between healthy human individuals. Findings of the study overall: Between a few donors, naive CD4 clonotypes were shared at a level of roughly 5.5%. Across subsets, estimated richness was generally greater for naive than for memory populations. There were few donors, and this limited the genetic and exposure-history diversity represented.

Terminally differentiated effector memory CD45RA+ cells were left out of the naive CD8 fraction, which was CD45RO-negative and positively selected for CCR7. CDR1 is SGHTA and CDR2 is FQGTGA in the germline V gene. The germline V and J ends were trimmed by 5 bases and 4 bases, with 14 bases remaining between them. This CDR3 is 14 amino acids long. Each cell subset's genomic DNA was divided evenly among several immunoSEQ plates. TCRdb's copy holds only in-frame clones and misses some; the assay was immunoSEQ multiplex PCR. The sample lists approximately 2,200,000 clones; approximately 94% were seen once. As concerns this clone: Its antigen is unidentified.

The V call is TRBV7-3, the J call TRBJ1-2; tentatively, D is TRBD1 (5 bases). Material for sequencing was naive CD8+ T cells from PBMCs. This clonotype originated in a man younger than 35 in good health. Some clones in this sample may be carry-over from other donors' samples. Written as DNA, the CDR3 is TGTGCCAGCAGCCTCCGGGACGGTGGCTATGGCTACACCTTC. Its protein product is CASSLRDGGYGYTF.